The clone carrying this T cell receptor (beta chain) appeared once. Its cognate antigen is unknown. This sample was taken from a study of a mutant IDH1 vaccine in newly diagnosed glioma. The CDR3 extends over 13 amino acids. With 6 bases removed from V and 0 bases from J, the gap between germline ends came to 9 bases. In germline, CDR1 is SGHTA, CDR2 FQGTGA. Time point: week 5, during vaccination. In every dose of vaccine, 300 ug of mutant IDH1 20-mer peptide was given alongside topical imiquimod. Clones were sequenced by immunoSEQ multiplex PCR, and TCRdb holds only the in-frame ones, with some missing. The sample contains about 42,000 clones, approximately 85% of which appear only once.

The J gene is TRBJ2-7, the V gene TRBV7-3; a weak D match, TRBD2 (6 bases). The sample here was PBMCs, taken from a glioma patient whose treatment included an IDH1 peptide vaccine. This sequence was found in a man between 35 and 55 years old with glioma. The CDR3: CASSRDFSYEQYF. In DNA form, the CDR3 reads TGTGCCAGCAGTCGGGACTTCTCCTACGAGCAGTACTTC.